Following are 2 T cell receptor beta chains from one sample sequenced in a study of beta chain features in type 1 diabetes. Findings and caveats of the study: A moderate, significant TCRB CDR3 shortening appeared in type 1 diabetes across four CD4+ subsets.

The authors reverse transcribed all of the isolated RNA, so sequencing captured expressed TCRB transcripts. Method: immunoSEQ multiplex PCR; TCRdb's copy keeps in-frame clones and lacks some. The repertoire consists of 150,000 to 180,000 clones, with over 9% occurring once and the leading ten covering around 0.48%. Their cognate antigens are unknown. Source material: central memory CD4+ T cells from blood. The receptors stem from a young man with type 1 diabetes.

This clone was seen only a few times. The chain couples TRBV28 to TRBJ2-7; TRBD1 aligns across 7 bases. Looked up from germline, CDR1 is MDHEN and CDR2 is SYDVKM. Losses at the gene ends were 10 bases for V and 1 base for J; bases not matched to a gene: 10. The CDR3 extends over 14 amino acids. DNA of the CDR3: TGTGCCACTCGGACAGGCCCTGGGTCCTACGAGCAGTACTTC. The encoded protein is CATRTGPGSYEQYF.

This clone has a handful of counts. The chain links TRBV11-3 to TRBJ2-1; 7 bases map to TRBD1. The CDR3 runs 14 residues. With 1 base clipped from V and 6 bases from J, the junction kept 3 bases outside the gene matches. The germline gives CDR1 SGHNT, CDR2 YENEEA. DNA for the CDR3: TGTGCCAGCAGCTTAGTGAGGGACAGCAATGAGCAGTTCTTC. It specifies CASSLVRDSNEQFF. Full variable domain (rest looked up from reference TRBV11-3 and TRBJ2-1): EAGVVQSPRYKIIEKKQPVAFWCNPISGHNTLYWYLQNLGQGPELLIRYENEEAVDDSQLPKDRFSAERLKGVDSTLKIQPAELGDSAVYLCASSLVRDSNEQFFGPGTRLTVL.